The table lists the clone carrying this T cell receptor beta chain with a few counts. These data belong to a study of blood T cells in healthy people across ages. Background on the study: Template-switching capture recovered about one barcoded beta molecule per two T cells.

A sample-barcoded 5' primer and a J-beta primer mix were used in a second PCR of roughly 7 to 11 cycles. A single record per CDR3 protein comes from TCRdb applying MiXCR to the 5' RACE reads. The sample yields 1.5 million to 2 million distinct CDR3 sequences, roughly 30% seen once. V was clipped by 5 bases and J by 1 base, with 19 bases between them. Germline loops: CDR1 SGHRS, CDR2 YFSETQ. The CDR3 loop spans 16 amino acids. The sample was blood. This chain uses TRBV5-1 with TRBJ2-7, with D possibly TRBD1 on 6 matching bases. This TCR was sampled from a woman aged 25 to 45 in good health. CDR3 in amino acids: CASSRGPRDTSYEQYF. The CDR3 region has the DNA TGCGCCAGCAGTAGAGGGCCCCGGGACACTTCCTACGAGCAGTACTTC. The whole variable domain, filled in from reference TRBV5-1 and TRBJ2-7, reads KAGVTQTPRYLIKTRGQQVTLSCSPISGHRSVSWYQQTPGQGLQFLFEYFSETQRNKGNFPGRFSGRQFSNSRSEMNVSTLELGDSALYLCASSRGPRDTSYEQYFGPGTRLTVT.